The present entry profiles one TCR beta chain with its context. Antigen: not known. Germline loops: CDR1 LGHNA, CDR2 YSLEER. The CDR3 is 14 amino acids. V dropped 3 bases and J dropped 4 bases, with 12 bases sitting between them. The sample is drawn from a study of regulatory T cells in long-lasting Graves disease. Study context: Patients met the persistent Graves' disease definition after over 5 years of antithyroid drugs with positive TSH receptor antibodies. Findings and limits, study-wide: Persistent disease was associated with favored TRBV28 usage and with favored use of TRBJ1-2 and TRBJ2-5. Thyroid tissue went unstudied; only peripheral blood was examined.

Noted time point: persistent/refractory GD, antithyroid drugs over 5 years with positive TRAb. From PBMCs, RNA was extracted and then used to make the TCR library. TCR beta libraries were built with iRepertoire HTBI primers and Arm-PCR of CDR3 regions. Each CDR3 protein is one row after TCRdb ran MiXCR on the multiplex PCR reads. The profile shows around 460,000 distinct CDR3 sequences, approximately 23% of them singletons. This chain links TRBV4-3 with TRBJ2-5; no clear D. Sequenced material: peripheral blood mononuclear cells (PBMCs), taken when the disease was refractory, from a patient treated with antithyroid drugs. The sequence came from a female donor with Graves disease. The CDR3 protein is CASSQATFTETQYF. CDR3 sequence (DNA): TGCGCCAGCAGCCAGGCCACGTTTACAGAGACCCAGTACTTC.